A selection of T cell receptor beta chains follows, all from one sample in a study of regulatory T cells in long-lasting Graves disease. A single record per CDR3 protein comes from TCRdb applying MiXCR to the multiplex PCR reads. The profile covers 400,000 to 450,000 distinct CDR3 sequences, with 20% to 25% appearing a single time and roughly 28% taken by the ten largest. The material sequenced was peripheral blood mononuclear cells (PBMCs), taken when the disease was refractory, from a patient treated with antithyroid drugs. These TCRs come from a female donor with Graves disease. Both conserved end residues are part of each CDR3. Each record gives: CDR3 protein, V gene, J gene.

cdr3_aa: CAISESSDSYLYNYGYTF; v_call: TRBV10-3; j_call: TRBJ1-2
cdr3_aa: CASSPEGNAIYF; v_call: TRBV18; j_call: TRBJ1-3
cdr3_aa: CASSVRVAGELFF; v_call: TRBV2; j_call: TRBJ2-2
cdr3_aa: CASREPGHFNTEAFF; v_call: TRBV7-9; j_call: TRBJ1-1
cdr3_aa: CASRSLGVTGELFF; v_call: TRBV6-2/TRBV6-3; j_call: TRBJ2-2
cdr3_aa: CASSFQAESNYGYTF; v_call: TRBV5-1; j_call: TRBJ1-2
cdr3_aa: CSVLGLAGVETQYF; v_call: TRBV29-1; j_call: TRBJ2-5
cdr3_aa: CASSSGLAGRNEQFF; v_call: TRBV11-3; j_call: TRBJ2-1
cdr3_aa: CASSKADRLVEPQHF; v_call: TRBV19; j_call: TRBJ1-5
cdr3_aa: CASSASQGWTEAFF; v_call: TRBV2; j_call: TRBJ1-1
cdr3_aa: CASSLAGGKGTQYF; v_call: TRBV7-2; j_call: TRBJ2-5
cdr3_aa: CASSYQSFREQYF; v_call: TRBV6-2/TRBV6-3; j_call: TRBJ2-7
cdr3_aa: CASSLDGGRGYGYTF; v_call: TRBV7-2; j_call: TRBJ1-2
cdr3_aa: CAWSVRNSPLHF; v_call: TRBV30; j_call: TRBJ1-6
cdr3_aa: CSAKEAGAPYEQYF; v_call: TRBV20-1; j_call: TRBJ2-7
cdr3_aa: CSARRTLPPYEQYF; v_call: TRBV20-1; j_call: TRBJ2-7
cdr3_aa: CASSSTGESDGHTF; v_call: TRBV12-3/TRBV12-4; j_call: TRBJ1-2
cdr3_aa: CASSIGQDVNTEAFF; v_call: TRBV19; j_call: TRBJ1-1
cdr3_aa: CAGRSGLSYGYTF; v_call: TRBV6-1; j_call: TRBJ1-2
cdr3_aa: CASSSLGPEAFF; v_call: TRBV5-1; j_call: TRBJ1-1
cdr3_aa: CSVEAGFNQPQHF; v_call: TRBV29-1; j_call: TRBJ1-5
cdr3_aa: CAWSVGYGYTF; v_call: TRBV30; j_call: TRBJ1-2
cdr3_aa: CASSLRVLAGGPAYNEQFF; v_call: TRBV7-3; j_call: TRBJ2-1
cdr3_aa: CASSLTGRPTGELFF; v_call: TRBV7-8; j_call: TRBJ2-2
cdr3_aa: CASSLGEYTYEQYF; v_call: TRBV12-3/TRBV12-4; j_call: TRBJ2-7
cdr3_aa: CASSLNPLAGDNEQYF; v_call: TRBV12-3/TRBV12-4; j_call: TRBJ2-7
cdr3_aa: CAWRGRDTSNTEASF; v_call: TRBV30; j_call: TRBJ1-1
cdr3_aa: CASRTRGQKEETQYF; v_call: TRBV5-6; j_call: TRBJ2-5
cdr3_aa: CASSFMGLETQYF; v_call: TRBV7-9; j_call: TRBJ2-5
cdr3_aa: CASSPRLAGAYSTDTQYF; v_call: TRBV6-2/TRBV6-3; j_call: TRBJ2-3
cdr3_aa: CASSVAGLAADTQYF; v_call: TRBV9; j_call: TRBJ2-3
cdr3_aa: CASSLAGDRETQYF; v_call: TRBV4-1; j_call: TRBJ2-5
cdr3_aa: CASSLQGSSEKLFF; v_call: TRBV5-6; j_call: TRBJ1-4
cdr3_aa: CASSQPTGVGYTF; v_call: TRBV5-1; j_call: TRBJ1-2
cdr3_aa: CSAPGLAGGNEQFF; v_call: TRBV20-1; j_call: TRBJ2-1
cdr3_aa: CASSTWGQESSYEQYF; v_call: TRBV7-2; j_call: TRBJ2-7
cdr3_aa: CASTPEGTLDIQYF; v_call: TRBV5-1; j_call: TRBJ2-4
cdr3_aa: CASTLSAGFEAFF; v_call: TRBV3-1; j_call: TRBJ1-1
cdr3_aa: CASIAGTGLSSYEQYF; v_call: TRBV6-2/TRBV6-3; j_call: TRBJ2-7
cdr3_aa: CSVGAGRKPEAFF; v_call: TRBV29-1; j_call: TRBJ1-1
cdr3_aa: CASRQGYGYTF; v_call: TRBV28; j_call: TRBJ1-2
cdr3_aa: CASSFMAPGNTDTQYF; v_call: TRBV5-5; j_call: TRBJ2-3
cdr3_aa: CASSAEGDTEAFF; v_call: TRBV2; j_call: TRBJ1-1
cdr3_aa: CASSQVRSNYGYTF; v_call: TRBV4-3; j_call: TRBJ1-2
cdr3_aa: CASSQPRTLDGTGELFF; v_call: TRBV3-1; j_call: TRBJ2-2
cdr3_aa: CSVKQGDYGYTF; v_call: TRBV29-1; j_call: TRBJ1-2
cdr3_aa: CASSTKGGTGMTPLHF; v_call: TRBV19; j_call: TRBJ1-6
cdr3_aa: CSASGGRPQETQYF; v_call: TRBV20-1; j_call: TRBJ2-5
cdr3_aa: CASLLRRLGNGEQYF; v_call: TRBV7-2; j_call: TRBJ2-7
cdr3_aa: CASSEALGNTGELFF; v_call: TRBV6-1; j_call: TRBJ2-2
cdr3_aa: CASSEGGGFSYNEQFF; v_call: TRBV6-1; j_call: TRBJ2-1
cdr3_aa: CASSLGQWNQPQHF; v_call: TRBV6-2/TRBV6-3; j_call: TRBJ1-5
cdr3_aa: CASSQRVLSGELFF; v_call: TRBV27; j_call: TRBJ2-2
cdr3_aa: CASSTGSSSGNTIYF; v_call: TRBV19; j_call: TRBJ1-3
cdr3_aa: CASSFPPLRSYGYTF; v_call: TRBV7-2; j_call: TRBJ1-2
cdr3_aa: CASSQNQGGVSSPLHF; v_call: TRBV7-2; j_call: TRBJ1-6
cdr3_aa: CATSDSGVVETQYF; v_call: TRBV24-1; j_call: TRBJ2-5
cdr3_aa: CASSSQGPDQPQHF; v_call: TRBV7-2; j_call: TRBJ1-5
cdr3_aa: CASSLRRRDTQYF; v_call: TRBV13; j_call: TRBJ2-3
cdr3_aa: CSASRETSGASGNTIYF; v_call: TRBV20-1; j_call: TRBJ1-3